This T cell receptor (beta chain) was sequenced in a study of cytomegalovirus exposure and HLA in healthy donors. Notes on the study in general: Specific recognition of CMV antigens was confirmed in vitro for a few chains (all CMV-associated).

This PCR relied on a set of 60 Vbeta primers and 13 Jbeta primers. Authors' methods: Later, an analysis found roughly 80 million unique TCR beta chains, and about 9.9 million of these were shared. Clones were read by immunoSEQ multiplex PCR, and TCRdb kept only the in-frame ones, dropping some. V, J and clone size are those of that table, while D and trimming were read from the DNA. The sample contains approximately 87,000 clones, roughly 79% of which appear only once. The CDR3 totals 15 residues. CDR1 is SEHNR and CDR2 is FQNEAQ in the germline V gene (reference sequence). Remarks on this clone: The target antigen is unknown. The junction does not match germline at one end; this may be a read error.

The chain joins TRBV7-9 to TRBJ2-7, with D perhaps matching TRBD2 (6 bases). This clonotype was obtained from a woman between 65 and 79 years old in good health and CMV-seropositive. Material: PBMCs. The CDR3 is CSSSLILGGEDEQYF. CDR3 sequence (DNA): TGTTCCAGCAGCTTAATTCTCGGAGGGGAGGACGAGCAGTACTTC.